A selection of T cell receptor beta chains follows, all from one sample in a study of T cell changes during pregnancy in multiple sclerosis. Measured with immunoSEQ multiplex PCR; TCRdb has only the in-frame clones, and not every one. Here the sample spans about 73,000 clones, 85% to 95% being singletons. The material was peripheral blood, obtained in the third trimester of pregnancy. Receptors originate from a female donor in good health, enrolled as a control in a pregnancy study. Both conserved end residues are part of each CDR3. Each record gives: J gene, CDR3 length, V gene, clone size, D gene, CDR3 protein, CDR3 DNA. The D gene is left open where the match is weak. Part of the rows lack a size; the others show once, few, many or a class for expanded clones.

J gene: TRBJ2-1; CDR3 length: 16; V gene: TRBV6-1; clone size: .; D gene: .; CDR3 protein: CASSEFGGWESGEQFF; CDR3 DNA: TGTGCCAGCAGTGAATTTGGAGGGTGGGAATCGGGTGAGCAGTTCTTC
J gene: TRBJ2-1; CDR3 length: 15; V gene: TRBV12-5; clone size: .; D gene: TRBD1; CDR3 protein: CASGSRDRGRDEQFF; CDR3 DNA: TGTGCTAGTGGTTCAAGGGACAGGGGTAGGGATGAGCAGTTCTTC
J gene: TRBJ2-7; CDR3 length: 15; V gene: TRBV15; clone size: .; D gene: TRBD1; CDR3 protein: CATSRAGTGEYEQYF; CDR3 DNA: TGTGCCACCAGCAGGGCCGGGACAGGGGAGTACGAGCAGTACTTC
J gene: TRBJ2-1; CDR3 length: 11; V gene: TRBV20-1; clone size: .; D gene: TRBD1; CDR3 protein: CSARQGNEQFF; CDR3 DNA: TGCAGTGCCCGACAGGGCAATGAGCAGTTCTTC
J gene: TRBJ2-2; CDR3 length: 12; V gene: TRBV5-4; clone size: .; D gene: .; CDR3 protein: CASTQGSGELFF; CDR3 DNA: TGTGCCAGCACCCAGGGATCCGGGGAGCTGTTTTTT
J gene: TRBJ1-2; CDR3 length: 12; V gene: TRBV2; clone size: .; D gene: TRBD1; CDR3 protein: CASTRDRDSYTF; CDR3 DNA: TGTGCCAGCACTCGCGACAGGGATAGCTACACCTTC
J gene: TRBJ2-7; CDR3 length: 13; V gene: TRBV15; clone size: .; D gene: TRBD1; CDR3 protein: CATSRGQTYEQYF; CDR3 DNA: TGTGCCACCAGCCGGGGACAGACCTACGAGCAGTACTTC
J gene: TRBJ2-3; CDR3 length: 19; V gene: TRBV4-1; clone size: .; D gene: TRBD2; CDR3 protein: CASSQGGFATSGSSDTQYF; CDR3 DNA: TGCGCCAGCAGCCAAGGGGGATTTGCTACTAGCGGGAGTTCAGATACGCAGTATTTT
J gene: TRBJ2-2; CDR3 length: 15; V gene: TRBV6-5; clone size: .; D gene: TRBD2; CDR3 protein: CASSKTSGVAGELFF; CDR3 DNA: TGTGCCAGCAGTAAGACTAGCGGGGTCGCCGGGGAGCTGTTTTTT
J gene: TRBJ1-4; CDR3 length: 13; V gene: TRBV2; clone size: .; D gene: .; CDR3 protein: CASSEAEGEKLFF; CDR3 DNA: TGTGCCAGCAGTGAAGCCGAGGGTGAAAAACTGTTTTTT
J gene: TRBJ2-1; CDR3 length: 13; V gene: TRBV6-4; clone size: .; D gene: .; CDR3 protein: CASSEGDRGEQFF; CDR3 DNA: TGTGCCAGCAGTGAGGGTGACAGAGGTGAGCAGTTCTTC
J gene: TRBJ1-1; CDR3 length: 14; V gene: TRBV6-5; clone size: .; D gene: .; CDR3 protein: CASKSQGLNTEAFF; CDR3 DNA: TGTGCCAGCAAGTCACAGGGTTTGAACACTGAAGCTTTCTTT
J gene: TRBJ2-7; CDR3 length: 16; V gene: TRBV11-1; clone size: .; D gene: TRBD2; CDR3 protein: CASSTGLAGSPYEQYF; CDR3 DNA: TGTGCCAGCAGCACCGGACTAGCGGGATCTCCCTACGAGCAGTACTTC
J gene: TRBJ2-3; CDR3 length: 13; V gene: TRBV27; clone size: .; D gene: .; CDR3 protein: CASSFSRTDTQYF; CDR3 DNA: TGTGCCAGCAGTTTCTCCCGCACAGATACGCAGTATTTT
J gene: TRBJ1-2; CDR3 length: 15; V gene: TRBV19; clone size: .; D gene: .; CDR3 protein: CASTFEGGARNGYTF; CDR3 DNA: TGTGCCAGTACCTTTGAGGGAGGGGCGAGGAATGGCTACACCTTC
J gene: TRBJ2-1; CDR3 length: 14; V gene: TRBV7-6; clone size: .; D gene: TRBD1; CDR3 protein: CASSSDRGNNEQFF; CDR3 DNA: TGTGCCAGCAGCTCGGACAGGGGCAACAATGAGCAGTTCTTC
J gene: TRBJ2-3; CDR3 length: 15; V gene: TRBV5-8; clone size: .; D gene: TRBD1; CDR3 protein: CASSLTGQTTDTQYF; CDR3 DNA: TGTGCCAGCAGCTTGACGGGACAGACCACAGATACGCAGTATTTT
J gene: TRBJ2-1; CDR3 length: 16; V gene: TRBV28; clone size: .; D gene: TRBD1; CDR3 protein: CASNLDRNNFGDEQFF; CDR3 DNA: TGTGCCAGCAACTTGGACAGGAACAATTTTGGGGATGAGCAGTTCTTC
J gene: TRBJ1-6; CDR3 length: 15; V gene: TRBV28; clone size: .; D gene: .; CDR3 protein: CASSGATGRGSPLHF; CDR3 DNA: TGTGCCAGCAGTGGGGCGACAGGTAGGGGTTCACCCCTCCACTTT
J gene: TRBJ1-4; CDR3 length: 17; V gene: TRBV6-1; clone size: .; D gene: .; CDR3 protein: CASSDVAGGGSNEKLFF; CDR3 DNA: TGTGCCAGCAGTGATGTAGCGGGGGGCGGATCTAATGAAAAACTGTTTTTT
J gene: TRBJ2-1; CDR3 length: 18; V gene: TRBV4-2; clone size: .; D gene: TRBD2; CDR3 protein: CASSQTGLAGSSYNEQFF; CDR3 DNA: TGTGCCAGCAGCCAAACGGGCCTAGCGGGTAGCTCCTACAATGAGCAGTTCTTC
J gene: TRBJ1-6; CDR3 length: 16; V gene: TRBV27; clone size: .; D gene: TRBD1; CDR3 protein: CASSFLTGQGNSPLHF; CDR3 DNA: TGTGCCAGCAGTTTCCTAACGGGACAGGGTAATTCACCCCTCCACTTT
J gene: TRBJ2-1; CDR3 length: 15; V gene: TRBV7-6; clone size: .; D gene: .; CDR3 protein: CASSWGTRERNEQFF; CDR3 DNA: TGTGCCAGCAGCTGGGGCACCCGAGAGAGGAATGAGCAGTTCTTC
J gene: TRBJ2-2; CDR3 length: 14; V gene: TRBV19; clone size: once; D gene: .; CDR3 protein: CASHRRTNTGELFF; CDR3 DNA: TGTGCCAGTCACAGGAGAACGAACACCGGGGAGCTGTTTTTT
J gene: TRBJ2-7; CDR3 length: 14; V gene: TRBV7-9; clone size: .; D gene: .; CDR3 protein: CASSATGSLNEQYF; CDR3 DNA: TGTGCCAGCAGCGCCACAGGGAGCTTGAACGAGCAGTACTTC
J gene: TRBJ1-4; CDR3 length: 15; V gene: TRBV30; clone size: .; D gene: TRBD1; CDR3 protein: CAWSTTDRVGEKLFF; CDR3 DNA: TGTGCCTGGAGTACAACGGACAGGGTGGGCGAAAAACTGTTTTTT
J gene: TRBJ2-1; CDR3 length: 15; V gene: TRBV5-1; clone size: .; D gene: TRBD1; CDR3 protein: CASSSGTEGNNEQFF; CDR3 DNA: TGCGCCAGCAGCTCCGGGACAGAGGGGAACAATGAGCAGTTCTTC
J gene: TRBJ2-7; CDR3 length: 16; V gene: TRBV4-1; clone size: .; D gene: TRBD2; CDR3 protein: CASSHQTSGSSYEQYF; CDR3 DNA: TGCGCCAGCAGCCACCAGACTAGCGGAAGCTCCTACGAGCAGTACTTC
J gene: TRBJ1-2; CDR3 length: 15; V gene: TRBV27; clone size: .; D gene: TRBD1; CDR3 protein: CASSARQGVGYGYTF; CDR3 DNA: TGTGCCAGCAGCGCTAGACAGGGGGTCGGTTATGGCTACACCTTC